The source of this T cell receptor beta chain is a study of shared clonotypes between healthy human individuals. Positively selected for CCR7, the CD45RO-negative cells used as naive CD8 cells excluded terminally differentiated effector memory CD45RA+ cells. V was trimmed by 0 bases and J by 3 bases, leaving 12 bases between them. Germline CDR1 and CDR2: GTSNPN and SVGIG (reference sequence). The CDR3 has 15 residues. Replicate PCRs for sorted subsets used 200 ng DNA; this equaled tens of thousands of T cell genomes. The data were produced by immunoSEQ multiplex PCR, yet TCRdb's version contains in-frame clones alone and is incomplete. The sample contains about 2.2 million clones, 93% of which appear only once.

The sample consisted of naive CD8+ T cells from PBMCs. The TCR originated in a man between 18 and 35 years old in good health. Some clones in this sample may be carry-over from other donors' samples. The rearrangement uses TRBV30 and TRBJ2-1; possible D gene TRBD2, 5 bases. The CDR3 spells CAWSVLEGFYNEQFF. The CDR3 DNA follows: TGTGCCTGGAGTGTACTAGAGGGATTCTACAATGAGCAGTTCTTC.